The text below deals with one TCR beta chain. Its antigen is undetermined. The sample is drawn from a study of OX40 agonist ivuxolimab in advanced cancers. Study results and caveats: Relative to CD4+ cells, CD8+ T cells on average had more expanded clones.

V lost 4 bases and J 0 bases, leaving 19 bases between the germline ends. The CDR3 spans 18 residues. Germline CDR1 LGHNA, CDR2 YSLEER. The data were produced by immunoSEQ multiplex PCR, yet TCRdb's version contains in-frame clones alone and is incomplete. The data hold 50,000 or so clones, with around 83% observed a single time. The sample consisted of CD4+ or CD8+ T cells sorted from blood, taken in a trial of the OX40 agonist ivuxolimab. The TCR was taken from an adult with an advanced solid tumor such as melanoma, head and neck, liver or kidney cancer. This chain connects TRBV4-3 to TRBJ2-1, with a weak D call TRBD2 (6 bases). CDR3 amino acids: CASSPWRDSAGSYNEQFF. The CDR3 DNA reads TGCGCCAGCAGCCCCTGGCGGGACTCGGCTGGCTCCTACAATGAGCAGTTCTTC.